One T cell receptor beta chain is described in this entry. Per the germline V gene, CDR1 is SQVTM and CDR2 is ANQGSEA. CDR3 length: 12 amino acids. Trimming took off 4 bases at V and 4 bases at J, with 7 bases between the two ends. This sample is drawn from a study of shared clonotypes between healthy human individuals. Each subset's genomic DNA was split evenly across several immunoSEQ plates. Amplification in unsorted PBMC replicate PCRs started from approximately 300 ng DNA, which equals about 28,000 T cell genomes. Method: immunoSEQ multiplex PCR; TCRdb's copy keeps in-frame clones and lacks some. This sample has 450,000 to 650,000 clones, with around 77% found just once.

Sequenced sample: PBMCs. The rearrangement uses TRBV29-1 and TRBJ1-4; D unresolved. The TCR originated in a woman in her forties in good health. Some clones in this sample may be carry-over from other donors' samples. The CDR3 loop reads CSVGPNNEKLFF. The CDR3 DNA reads TGCAGCGTTGGGCCCAATAATGAAAAACTGTTTTTT.